This is a list of T cell receptor beta chains from one sample in a study of OX40 agonist ivuxolimab in advanced cancers. TCRdb's table, derived via immunoSEQ multiplex PCR, lists solely in-frame clones and lacks some. Of about 19,000 clones listed, 65% to 85% are singletons. Sequencing was performed on CD4+ or CD8+ T cells sorted from blood, taken in a trial of the OX40 agonist ivuxolimab. These TCRs come from an adult with an advanced solid tumor such as melanoma, head and neck, liver or kidney cancer. The CDR3 runs from the conserved cysteine through the conserved F or W. Fields, in order: D gene, J gene, V gene, clone size, CDR3 DNA, CDR3 protein. D genes are given only for firm matches. Clone size appears in some rows only: once, few, many, or a class for an expanded clone.

d_gene: .; j_gene: TRBJ2-4; v_gene: TRBV9; abundance: .; CDR3nt: TGTGCCAGCAGCCCCCGGTCCGGGGTCAAAAACATTCAGTACTTC; CDR3aa: CASSPRSGVKNIQYF
d_gene: .; j_gene: TRBJ1-2; v_gene: TRBV27; abundance: .; CDR3nt: TGTGCCAGCTTTGGAGGAGGACCCTATGGCTACACCTTC; CDR3aa: CASFGGGPYGYTF
d_gene: TRBD1; j_gene: TRBJ1-1; v_gene: TRBV4-1; abundance: .; CDR3nt: TGCGCCAGCAGCCCCTATTCCGTACGACAGGGCACTGAAGCTTTCTTT; CDR3aa: CASSPYSVRQGTEAFF
d_gene: .; j_gene: TRBJ1-5; v_gene: TRBV5-4; abundance: .; CDR3nt: TGTGCCAGCAGCTCCTTTGGTGAGGGTCAGCCCCAGCATTTT; CDR3aa: CASSSFGEGQPQHF
d_gene: .; j_gene: TRBJ1-2; v_gene: TRBV6-5; abundance: .; CDR3nt: TGTGCCAGCAGTTATTCGGGGCCAGGGGAGGACTACACCTTC; CDR3aa: CASSYSGPGEDYTF
d_gene: .; j_gene: TRBJ1-2; v_gene: TRBV7-6; abundance: few; CDR3nt: TGTGCCAGCAGCTTACACAGTTCCTATGGCTACACCTTC; CDR3aa: CASSLHSSYGYTF
d_gene: .; j_gene: TRBJ1-2; v_gene: TRBV5-4; abundance: .; CDR3nt: TGTGCCAGCAGCTCGACAGGAGCCCGGAACTATGGCTACACCTTC; CDR3aa: CASSSTGARNYGYTF
d_gene: .; j_gene: TRBJ1-2; v_gene: TRBV19; abundance: .; CDR3nt: TGTGCCAGTAGGGTCGGTTGGGACGGCTACACCTTC; CDR3aa: CASRVGWDGYTF
d_gene: .; j_gene: TRBJ1-1; v_gene: TRBV19; abundance: .; CDR3nt: TGTGCCAGTAGTATAGCGGGGGACACTGAAGCTTTCTTT; CDR3aa: CASSIAGDTEAFF
d_gene: .; j_gene: TRBJ2-2; v_gene: TRBV27; abundance: few; CDR3nt: TGTGCCAGCAGTTTGGCAGGGAACACCGGGGAGCTGTTTTTT; CDR3aa: CASSLAGNTGELFF
d_gene: .; j_gene: TRBJ1-1; v_gene: TRBV11-1; abundance: .; CDR3nt: TGTGCCAGCAGCTTAGTACGAGGATGGACTGAAGCTTTCTTT; CDR3aa: CASSLVRGWTEAFF
d_gene: TRBD1; j_gene: TRBJ2-7; v_gene: TRBV4-1; abundance: .; CDR3nt: TGCGCCAGCAGCCCAGGGACAGGGGGGTACGAGCAGTACTTC; CDR3aa: CASSPGTGGYEQYF
d_gene: .; j_gene: TRBJ1-1; v_gene: TRBV10-2; abundance: .; CDR3nt: TGCGCCAGCAGTGAGTCGAATGGGGGCCGCACTGAAGCTTTCTTT; CDR3aa: CASSESNGGRTEAFF
d_gene: .; j_gene: TRBJ1-5; v_gene: TRBV6-1; abundance: .; CDR3nt: TGTGCCAGCAGCGCAGACTATAGCAATCAGCCCCAGCATTTT; CDR3aa: CASSADYSNQPQHF
d_gene: TRBD1; j_gene: TRBJ1-1; v_gene: TRBV7-9; abundance: .; CDR3nt: TGTGCCAGCAGCTTAGGGGACAGCTATGAAGCTTTCTTT; CDR3aa: CASSLGDSYEAFF
d_gene: .; j_gene: TRBJ1-4; v_gene: TRBV4-1; abundance: .; CDR3nt: TGCGCCAGCAGCCAAGAGACGGCTGAAAAACTGTTTTTT; CDR3aa: CASSQETAEKLFF
d_gene: .; j_gene: TRBJ1-2; v_gene: TRBV25-1; abundance: .; CDR3nt: TGTGCCAGCAGTGAATACAGGGTAGCTAACTATGGCTACACCTTC; CDR3aa: CASSEYRVANYGYTF
d_gene: .; j_gene: TRBJ2-7; v_gene: TRBV19; abundance: .; CDR3nt: TGTGCCAGTAGTATTGGGGGCGAGCAGTACTTC; CDR3aa: CASSIGGEQYF
d_gene: TRBD1; j_gene: TRBJ2-5; v_gene: TRBV6-5; abundance: .; CDR3nt: TGTGCCAGCAGTCCGGGACAGGATTTTGAGACCCAGTACTTC; CDR3aa: CASSPGQDFETQYF
d_gene: .; j_gene: TRBJ1-2; v_gene: TRBV5-1; abundance: .; CDR3nt: TGCGCCAGCAGCTTGGCAGGGGCTGATGGCTACACCTTC; CDR3aa: CASSLAGADGYTF
d_gene: .; j_gene: TRBJ1-5; v_gene: TRBV9; abundance: few; CDR3nt: TGTGCCAGCAGCGCCGGGGCCGGCAATCAGCCCCAGCATTTT; CDR3aa: CASSAGAGNQPQHF
d_gene: .; j_gene: TRBJ2-2; v_gene: TRBV25-1; abundance: .; CDR3nt: TGTGCCAGCAGTGCTTCGAACACCGGGGAGCTGTTTTTT; CDR3aa: CASSASNTGELFF
d_gene: .; j_gene: TRBJ2-1; v_gene: TRBV11-2; abundance: .; CDR3nt: TGTGCCAGCAGCTTAGATACGGGCCCCAATGAGCAGTTCTTC; CDR3aa: CASSLDTGPNEQFF
d_gene: .; j_gene: TRBJ1-1; v_gene: TRBV4-1; abundance: .; CDR3nt: TGCGCCAGCAGCCAAGAGGTGGGGTGGACTGAAGCTTTCTTT; CDR3aa: CASSQEVGWTEAFF
d_gene: TRBD1; j_gene: TRBJ2-6; v_gene: TRBV7-9; abundance: .; CDR3nt: TGTGCCAGCAGCTCGCCGACAGGGTGGGGGGCCAACGTCCTGACTTTC; CDR3aa: CASSSPTGWGANVLTF
d_gene: TRBD1; j_gene: TRBJ1-2; v_gene: TRBV27; abundance: .; CDR3nt: TGTGCCAGCAGTCGGACAGGCCGGGGGGCTAACTATGGCTACACCTTC; CDR3aa: CASSRTGRGANYGYTF
d_gene: TRBD2; j_gene: TRBJ2-3; v_gene: TRBV29-1; abundance: .; CDR3nt: TGCAGCGTCGAGGGGCTCGCGGGGGAAGTCACAGATACGCAGTATTTT; CDR3aa: CSVEGLAGEVTDTQYF
d_gene: .; j_gene: TRBJ2-1; v_gene: TRBV10-2; abundance: .; CDR3nt: TGCGCCAGCAGAACCGGGGCCCACAATGAGCAGTTCTTC; CDR3aa: CASRTGAHNEQFF
d_gene: TRBD1; j_gene: TRBJ1-4; v_gene: TRBV29-1; abundance: once; CDR3nt: TGCAGCAGGACAGGGGGGGATGAAAAACTGTTTTTT; CDR3aa: CSRTGGDEKLFF
d_gene: .; j_gene: TRBJ2-2; v_gene: TRBV4-1; abundance: .; CDR3nt: TGCGCCAGCAGCCGGGGAGGACAGCACACCGGGGAGCTGTTTTTT; CDR3aa: CASSRGGQHTGELFF
d_gene: .; j_gene: TRBJ1-2; v_gene: TRBV11-2; abundance: .; CDR3nt: TGTGCCAGCAGCTTAGTATTGGACAACTATGGCTACACCTTC; CDR3aa: CASSLVLDNYGYTF
d_gene: .; j_gene: TRBJ1-6; v_gene: TRBV28; abundance: .; CDR3nt: TGTGCCAGCAACTCCTATAATTCACCCCTCCACTTT; CDR3aa: CASNSYNSPLHF
d_gene: TRBD2; j_gene: TRBJ2-3; v_gene: TRBV7-6; abundance: .; CDR3nt: TGTGCCAGCAGCTTATACGCGGGGGGCCTTACAGATACGCAGTATTTT; CDR3aa: CASSLYAGGLTDTQYF
d_gene: TRBD2; j_gene: TRBJ2-1; v_gene: TRBV28; abundance: .; CDR3nt: TGTGCCAGCAGCTCCCCCACCCTTCTAGCGGGGGGAAATGAGCAGTTCTTC; CDR3aa: CASSSPTLLAGGNEQFF
d_gene: .; j_gene: TRBJ2-1; v_gene: TRBV11-3; abundance: .; CDR3nt: TGTGCCAGCAGCTTAGCCTCACATTGGAATGAGCAGTTCTTC; CDR3aa: CASSLASHWNEQFF
d_gene: TRBD2; j_gene: TRBJ2-7; v_gene: TRBV6-5; abundance: .; CDR3nt: TGTGTTGCGGGGGGATACGAGCAGTACTTC; CDR3aa: CVAGGYEQYF
d_gene: .; j_gene: TRBJ2-5; v_gene: TRBV7-2; abundance: .; CDR3nt: TGTGCCAGCAGCTCGACTCCGGAGTCGGGGACCCAGTACTTC; CDR3aa: CASSSTPESGTQYF
d_gene: .; j_gene: TRBJ2-7; v_gene: TRBV19; abundance: .; CDR3nt: TGTGCCAGTAGTGCTGGGGCGACTACGGTCTACGAGCAGTACTTC; CDR3aa: CASSAGATTVYEQYF
d_gene: .; j_gene: TRBJ2-5; v_gene: TRBV14; abundance: once; CDR3nt: TGTGCCAGCAGCCAAGATATAGGGATTGGCGCCCAGTACTTC; CDR3aa: CASSQDIGIGAQYF
d_gene: .; j_gene: TRBJ2-3; v_gene: TRBV2; abundance: .; CDR3nt: TGTGCCAGCAGCGGGCGTACGCAGTATTTT; CDR3aa: CASSGRTQYF
d_gene: .; j_gene: TRBJ2-1; v_gene: TRBV6-1; abundance: .; CDR3nt: TGTGCCAGCAGTGAAGGCCCACGCGCTGAGCAGTTCTTC; CDR3aa: CASSEGPRAEQFF
d_gene: .; j_gene: TRBJ2-1; v_gene: TRBV5-6; abundance: .; CDR3nt: TGTGCCAGCAGCTGGCTAGCGTCTTACGTCAATGAGCAGTTCTTC; CDR3aa: CASSWLASYVNEQFF
d_gene: .; j_gene: TRBJ2-7; v_gene: TRBV5-1; abundance: .; CDR3nt: TGCGCCAGCACCTCTCTAGACAGGACTACCTACGAGCAGTACTTC; CDR3aa: CASTSLDRTTYEQYF
d_gene: TRBD1; j_gene: TRBJ1-5; v_gene: TRBV15; abundance: .; CDR3nt: TGTGCCACCAGCGTAGGGACAGGGGGCCTTTATAGCAATCAGCCCCAGCATTTT; CDR3aa: CATSVGTGGLYSNQPQHF
d_gene: .; j_gene: TRBJ1-5; v_gene: TRBV19; abundance: once; CDR3nt: TGTGCCAGTAGTATAGTTGGGGCTGGTCAGCCCCAGCATTTT; CDR3aa: CASSIVGAGQPQHF
d_gene: TRBD1; j_gene: TRBJ1-2; v_gene: TRBV9; abundance: .; CDR3nt: TGTGCCAGCAGCCTCGGGACAGGGGAGGGCTACACCTTC; CDR3aa: CASSLGTGEGYTF
d_gene: TRBD1; j_gene: TRBJ1-4; v_gene: TRBV15; abundance: .; CDR3nt: TGTGCCACCAGCAGGCCGGGACAGCGAGATGAAAAACTGTTTTTT; CDR3aa: CATSRPGQRDEKLFF
d_gene: .; j_gene: TRBJ2-7; v_gene: TRBV13; abundance: .; CDR3nt: TGTGCCAGCAGCTTAGGTGAAGGAACCTCCTACGAGCAGTACTTC; CDR3aa: CASSLGEGTSYEQYF
d_gene: .; j_gene: TRBJ1-2; v_gene: TRBV28; abundance: .; CDR3nt: TGTGCCAGCAGTTTCCCAGGGGACTATGGCTACACCTTC; CDR3aa: CASSFPGDYGYTF
d_gene: .; j_gene: TRBJ1-2; v_gene: TRBV7-2; abundance: .; CDR3nt: TGTGCCAGCAGCCCATCCGGCGGGGGCTATGGCTACACCTTC; CDR3aa: CASSPSGGGYGYTF
d_gene: .; j_gene: TRBJ2-7; v_gene: TRBV2; abundance: .; CDR3nt: TGTGCCAGCAGTGAACCGGGGGACAGACCCTACGAGCAGTACTTC; CDR3aa: CASSEPGDRPYEQYF